These T cell receptor beta chains were read from a single sample in a study of OX40 agonist ivuxolimab in advanced cancers. The assay was immunoSEQ multiplex PCR, and TCRdb's table has in-frame clones only and misses some. Among over 55,000 clones listed, roughly four fifths were seen once. The starting material was CD4+ or CD8+ T cells sorted from blood, obtained in a trial of the OX40 agonist ivuxolimab. The receptors here all came from an adult with an advanced solid tumor such as melanoma, head and neck, liver or kidney cancer. CDR3s include the opening cysteine and the closing phenylalanine or tryptophan. Rows may omit the clone size; those that give it use once, few, many or a size class.

clone_size j_call v_call cdr3_aa
NA TRBJ2-6 TRBV18 CASSPRRGSGANVLTF
NA TRBJ1-1 TRBV11-2 CASSLEAGASTEAFF
NA TRBJ1-4 TRBV30 CAWTRGLGDEKLFF
NA TRBJ2-7 TRBV11-3 CASSRYETGPGLFHF
NA TRBJ1-2 TRBV6-6 CASSYGYGYTF
NA TRBJ1-5 TRBV19 CATARGGVGNSNQPQHF
NA TRBJ1-2 TRBV27 CASSSIAPNYGYTF
NA TRBJ1-5 TRBV5-5 CASSLNQGEGNQPQHF
once TRBJ2-7 TRBV6-5 CASRPLRDYSYEQYF
NA TRBJ2-7 TRBV5-6 CASSWGGYEQYF
NA TRBJ1-1 TRBV11-2 CASSLKGTEAFF
NA TRBJ1-1 TRBV29-1 CSGGLYSTEAFF
NA TRBJ2-1 TRBV9 CASSVAMQGGLTYNEQFF
NA TRBJ1-1 TRBV30 CAWRGGALSPTEAFF
once TRBJ1-1 TRBV7-9 CASSLSRVTEKNEAFF
NA TRBJ1-1 TRBV2 CASSKGNANTEAFF
NA TRBJ1-1 TRBV2 CASSRENTEAFF
many TRBJ1-6 TRBV5-6 CASSSPGGRRAPLHF
NA TRBJ2-6 TRBV2 CASPRGALGSGANVLTF
NA TRBJ2-7 TRBV6-5 CASSSGGSYEQYF
NA TRBJ1-4 TRBV30 CAWSVPGQGNEKLFF
once TRBJ1-2 TRBV7-2 CASSFGLGDYGYTF
NA TRBJ1-1 TRBV7-9 CASSLAGSQYGTEAFF
NA TRBJ1-2 TRBV6-5 CASSSRDSRLWTF
once TRBJ2-7 TRBV6-4 CARGLAGGTYEQYF
NA TRBJ2-2 TRBV11-2 CASSPAVQSGELFF
NA TRBJ2-7 TRBV7-2 CASSLDPGRSGYEQYF
NA TRBJ2-3 TRBV5-6 CASSPPPPPDTQYF
once TRBJ2-4 TRBV15 CATSRLPRDRGFSIQYF
NA TRBJ2-2 TRBV5-4 CASSLVGLAGPNTGELFF
NA TRBJ1-2 TRBV19 CASEKGADSYGYTF
NA TRBJ2-2 TRBV5-8 CASSILLAGVVAGELFF
NA TRBJ2-7 TRBV7-8 CASSFTRTSGILYEQYF
NA TRBJ1-2 TRBV9 CASSVGTYPEGYTF
NA TRBJ2-3 TRBV7-9 CASKEQGPSGTDTQYF
NA TRBJ2-5 TRBV11-3 CASSAEGQKSRPPYF
NA TRBJ1-2 TRBV28 CASSTQGAMGGYTF
NA TRBJ2-1 TRBV30 CAWSRQGNEQFF
NA TRBJ2-5 TRBV2 CASSENSGGQETQYF
NA TRBJ1-5 TRBV7-8 CASSPRQGDSNQPQHF
NA TRBJ1-5 TRBV11-2 CASSPLGGTSNQPQHF
NA TRBJ2-5 TRBV2 CASSEAGLEETQYF
few TRBJ2-5 TRBV11-2 CASSLGVSGAGKTQYF
NA TRBJ1-4 TRBV19 CASRLDRGDEKLFF
NA TRBJ1-5 TRBV15 CATEPGGSNQPQHF
NA TRBJ1-1 TRBV6-6 CASRQRALNTEAFF
NA TRBJ1-4 TRBV5-1 CASSLATATNEKLFF
NA TRBJ2-2 TRBV6-6 CASSRTGTGELFF
NA TRBJ2-2 TRBV7-2 CASSLYFTGELFF
NA TRBJ2-5 TRBV9 CASSVSSRTQETQYF
NA TRBJ1-2 TRBV11-3 CASSFGPYGYTF
NA TRBJ2-2 TRBV30 CAWSWGGELFF
NA TRBJ1-1 TRBV7-6 CASSFDSMNTEAFF
NA TRBJ1-5 TRBV6-1 CASSEVTGNQPQHF
NA TRBJ1-5 TRBV7-2 CASSLDYRGGLYNQPQHF
NA TRBJ2-3 TRBV7-2 CASSFTGRGFTDTQYF
NA TRBJ1-1 TRBV11-2 CASSLKTEAFF
NA TRBJ2-1 TRBV5-6 CASSLVLQGFYNEQFF
once TRBJ2-7 TRBV6-5 CASSYGPGQTYEQYF